The present T cell receptor (beta chain) was sequenced within a study of identical twins. Study-wide points: Analyses of zero insertions could be partly confounded by invariant MAIT and iNKT cells. Abundant cord blood beta clonotypes carried fewer insertions; memory repertoires showed none. Cross-sectional statistics, not tracking of the same donors, supported the conclusions.

Template switching added a universal primer site; cDNA carried unique molecular identifiers. A single record per CDR3 protein comes from TCRdb applying MiXCR to the 5' RACE reads. Of about 160,000 distinct CDR3 sequences listed, around 3.5% are singletons. The CDR3 spans 13 residues. The junction had 6 bases not matched to a gene; V was cut back by 6 bases and J by 4 bases. In its sample, this clonotype was seen many times. Its antigen is currently unknown. The chain links TRBV12-3 or TRBV12-4 to TRBJ2-7; 7 bases match TRBD2. This receptor was identified in a man in his late teens or twenties in good health. Sample: memory T cells sorted from blood. The CDR3: CASSRTSGYEQYF. The CDR3, as DNA: TGTGCCAGCAGCCGGACTAGTGGTTACGAGCAGTACTTC.